These 14 T cell receptor beta chains share one sample of origin, sequenced in a study of cytomegalovirus exposure and HLA in healthy donors. The PCR used 60 Vbeta and 13 Jbeta primers. Profiling relied on immunoSEQ multiplex PCR, and the TCRdb table lists in-frame clones only, not all of them. The sample holds over 50,000 clones, around 92% seen once. The sample taken for sequencing was PBMCs. The receptors shown here come from a man aged 25-40 years in good health and CMV-seropositive.

V usage is TRBV30 and J usage is TRBJ2-3; D is unresolved. V lost 5 bases and J 4 bases, leaving 10 bases between the germline ends. The CDR3 contains 12 residues. The germline CDR1 and CDR2 sequences are GTSNPN and SVGIG (reference sequence). The chain's CDR3 is CAWAFGPDTQYF. The CDR3 coding sequence is TGTGCCTGGGCATTTGGCCCAGATACGCAGTATTTT.

The chain recombines TRBV27 with TRBJ2-5; D is possibly TRBD2 (6 bases). V was cut by 4 bases and J by 4 bases, with 13 bases left in between. CDR1 and CDR2 (germline): MNHEY, SMNVEV (reference sequence). This CDR3 has 14 residues. CDR3 in amino acids: CASSSAGRAETQYF. DNA of the CDR3: TGTGCCAGCAGTTCCGCGGGAAGGGCAGAGACCCAGTACTTC.

The V call is TRBV6-5, the J call TRBJ2-7; 7 positions agree with TRBD1. Germline V gene lookup returns CDR1 MNHEY and CDR2 SVGAGI. This CDR3 is built from 15 residues. Losses at the gene ends were 0 bases for V and 3 bases for J; bases not matched to a gene: 5. The CDR3 spells CASSYSRTGDYEQYF. CDR3 sequence (DNA): TGTGCCAGCAGTTACTCGAGAACAGGGGACTACGAGCAGTACTTC.

The chain links TRBV5-4 to TRBJ2-7, with 7 nucleotides matching TRBD1. The CDR3 is 16 residues long. V trimming: 0 bases; J trimming: 2 bases; junction bases outside the gene matches: 8. The germline V gene has CDR1 SGHNT and CDR2 YYREEE (reference sequence). CDR3 DNA: TGTGCCAGCAGCTTGGCCGGCGGCAGGGGGACCTACGAGCAGTACTTC. This encodes CASSLAGGRGTYEQYF.

This chain links TRBV18 with TRBJ2-7; 13 nucleotides align to TRBD2. The V segment lost 2 bases and the J segment 3 bases; nucleotides outside the gene matches: 4. CDR3 length: 16 amino acids. CDR1 is KGHSH, CDR2 LQKENI, per germline. CDR3 bases: TGTGCCAGCTCACCAGGGACTAGCGGGAAGTTCTACGAGCAGTACTTC. It is translated as CASSPGTSGKFYEQYF.

This clone has just one count. No DNA is shown, since the ends of the CDR3 on it are uncertain; the CDR3 is the one TCRdb lists. The chain is built from TRBV4-1 and TRBJ2-1; TRBD2, as called in the table, went unchecked against the DNA. The CDR3 totals 14 residues, both ends included. Germline CDR1 is MGHRA and CDR2 is YSYEKL. The CDR3 loop is CASSRVGAGAEAFF.

CDR3 in amino acids: CASSLAYGQGGNNEQFF. DNA for the CDR3: TGTGCCAGCAGCTTGGCCTACGGTCAGGGGGGTAATAATGAGCAGTTCTTC. V usage is TRBV11-2 and J usage is TRBJ2-1; a possible D gene is TRBD1 (7 bases). Per the germline V gene, CDR1 is SGHAT and CDR2 is FQNNGV. With 3 bases removed from V and 7 bases from J, the gap between germline ends came to 22 bases. The CDR3 spans 17 residues.

The gene calls are TRBV19 and TRBJ1-1; maybe TRBD1 (6 bases). The germline V gene encodes CDR1 LNHDA and CDR2 SQIVND (reference sequence). With 5 bases removed from V and 1 base from J, the gap between germline ends came to 11 bases. This CDR3 has 14 residues. The CDR3: CASSSQGRNTEAFF. The CDR3 nucleotides read TGTGCCAGTAGTTCCCAGGGGAGGAACACTGAAGCTTTCTTT.

Of note for this clone: Distinct nucleotide sequences in the sample also encode this CDR3. The rearrangement joins TRBV9 to TRBJ1-1; TRBD1 matches 8 bases. The CDR3 spans 14 residues. Germline-derived CDR1 and CDR2 are SGDLS and YYNGEE. V trimming: 0 bases; J trimming: 5 bases; junction bases outside the gene matches: 3. CDR3 in DNA: TGTGCCAGCAGCGTAGAGACAGGGGTTACTGAAGCTTTCTTT. It specifies CASSVETGVTEAFF. The variable domain in full, with the rest retrieved from reference TRBV9 and TRBJ1-1, is DSGVTQTPKHLITATGQRVTLRCSPRSGDLSVYWYQQSLDQGLQFLIQYYNGEERAKGNILERFSAQQFPDLHSELNLSSLELGDSALYFCASSVETGVTEAFFGQGTRLTVV.

V and J are TRBV6-4 and TRBJ2-2, with D maybe TRBD2 (5 bases). The CDR3 has 17 residues. Germline CDR1 is MRHNA and CDR2 is SNTAGT. The V end was cut by 5 bases, the J end by 1 base, with 17 bases between. This CDR3 reads CASSLAGPKLNTGELFF. The CDR3 coding sequence is TGTGCCAGCAGTCTGGCGGGCCCTAAGTTGAACACCGGGGAGCTGTTTTTT.

The genes are TRBV28 and TRBJ2-7, with D unresolved. The CDR3 is made up of 12 amino acids. Germline-derived CDR1 and CDR2 are MDHEN and SYDVKM. Trimming shortened V by 6 bases and J by 3 bases, and 9 bases separated the two germline ends. The CDR3, as DNA: TGTGCCAGCAGGTCAGAATTCTACGAGCAGTACTTC. Its protein product is CASRSEFYEQYF.

This rearrangement joins TRBV6-5 to TRBJ1-3; D possibly corresponds to TRBD1 (5 bases). V was shortened by 2 bases and J by 0 bases, with 5 bases between the two germline ends. Per the germline V gene, CDR1 is MNHEY and CDR2 is SVGAGI. This CDR3 has 14 residues. CDR3 sequence reads: CASSYRGSGNTIYF. DNA for the CDR3: TGTGCCAGCAGTTACAGGGGCTCTGGAAACACCATATATTTT.

This rearrangement joins TRBV11-2 to TRBJ2-3, with D perhaps matching TRBD2 (5 bases). The V gene lost 0 bases and the J gene lost 1 base, with 11 bases spanning the gap. Germline CDR1 reads SGHAT; CDR2 reads FQNNGV. CDR3 size: 16 residues. CDR3 sequence (DNA): TGTGCCAGCAGCTTAGATCCGGGATTGGGCACAGATACGCAGTATTTT. Translating it yields CASSLDPGLGTDTQYF.

The gene calls are TRBV7-2 and TRBJ2-5; possibly TRBD2 for D (6 bases). Per germline, CDR1 SGHTA and CDR2 FQGNSA. This CDR3 region has 14 residues. V lost 2 bases, J lost 0 bases, and 7 bases lay in between. CDR3 in DNA: TGTGCCAGCAGCTTAAGCGGGCACCAAGAGACCCAGTACTTC. As protein: CASSLSGHQETQYF.